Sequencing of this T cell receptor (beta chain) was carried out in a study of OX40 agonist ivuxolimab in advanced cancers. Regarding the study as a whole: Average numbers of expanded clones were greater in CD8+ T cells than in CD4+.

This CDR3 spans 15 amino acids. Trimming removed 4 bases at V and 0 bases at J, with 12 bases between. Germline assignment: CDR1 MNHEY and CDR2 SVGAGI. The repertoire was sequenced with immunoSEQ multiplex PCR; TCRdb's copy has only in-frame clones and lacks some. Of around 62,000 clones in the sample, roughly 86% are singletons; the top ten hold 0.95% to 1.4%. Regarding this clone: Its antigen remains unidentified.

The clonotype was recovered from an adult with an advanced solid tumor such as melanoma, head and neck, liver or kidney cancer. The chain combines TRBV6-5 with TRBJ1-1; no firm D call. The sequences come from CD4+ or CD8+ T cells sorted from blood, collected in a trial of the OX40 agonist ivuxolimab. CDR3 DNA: TGTGCCAGCAGTTTGACCGTCCCTGTGAACACTGAAGCTTTCTTT. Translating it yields CASSLTVPVNTEAFF.